This T cell receptor beta chain was found in a study of patients and donors after allogeneic stem cell transplantation. This clonotype has more than one count but fewer than ten. TCRdb redid the calling of the RT-PCR reads with MiXCR, one entry per CDR3 protein. The data show about a million distinct CDR3 sequences, roughly 17% seen once. The J segment lost 4 bases and the V segment lost 0 bases, leaving 6 bases of the junction unmatched. The germline V gene encodes CDR1 DFQATT and CDR2 SNEGSKA (reference sequence). This CDR3 has 15 residues. The specimen was blood, either unsorted or a sorted T cell fraction (not recorded which). The TCR originated in a human donor who was either an allogeneic HSCT recipient or a stem cell or donor lymphocyte infusion donor (not recorded which). It is not recorded whose cells these are; they may come from a transplant donor. The chain employs TRBV20-1 and TRBJ2-7; TRBD2 matches 10 bases. CDR3 sequence: CSARESGRVGYEQYF. The DNA of the CDR3 is TGCAGTGCTAGAGAGAGCGGGAGGGTCGGGTACGAGCAGTACTTC.